The present T cell receptor beta chain was sequenced within a study of cytomegalovirus exposure and HLA in healthy donors. Regarding the study as a whole: Among the CMV-associated chains, a few were confirmed in vitro as specific for CMV antigens. The productive fraction for most TCR beta V segments was about 87% or about 30% in an earlier analysis. Apparent HLA restriction characterized most CMV-associated TCR beta chains in a later analysis. For presence/absence analyses, sequencing depth was assumed to be roughly uniform across donors.

A multiplex PCR was run with 60 Vbeta primers and 13 Jbeta primers. Assay: immunoSEQ multiplex PCR; the TCRdb copy retains only in-frame clones and omits some. This table has some 130,000 clones, about 77% appearing once. The CDR3 has 17 amino acids. V was pared by 7 bases and J by 5 bases, with 14 bases of the junction left unmatched. CDR1 is MDHEN and CDR2 is SYDVKM in the germline V gene. As for this clone: What it recognizes is unknown.

Sequencing was performed on PBMCs. This sequence joins TRBV28 and TRBJ2-4; TRBD2 matches 10 bases. The source is a man aged 45-65 years in good health and CMV-seronegative. CDR3 sequence: CASTPGGAGGPENIQYF. The CDR3 DNA sequence: TGTGCCAGCACCCCCGGAGGAGCGGGAGGGCCGGAAAACATTCAGTACTTC.